These T cell receptor beta chains were read from a single sample in a study of control samples from healthy donors and cancer patients. Produced via immunoSEQ multiplex PCR; TCRdb's table is partial and in-frame only. The sample records 90,000 or so clones, about 85% being singletons. Source material: blood. These receptors were taken from a woman aged 65 to 85 in good health. Both conserved end residues are part of each CDR3. D genes are given only for firm matches. Size is stated for part of the rows, as once, few or many counts, or as a class when the clone is expanded.

v_gene,len,j_gene,abundance,d_gene,CDR3nt,CDR3aa
TRBV3-1/TRBV3-2,17,TRBJ1-6,.,.,TGTGCCAGCAGCCTCACCGGGGGGCCGGACTATAATTCACCCCTCCACTTT,CASSLTGGPDYNSPLHF
TRBV5-1,14,TRBJ2-2,.,.,TGCGCCAGCAGTAAGACATTGAACACCGGGGAGCTGTTTTTT,CASSKTLNTGELFF
TRBV5-6,17,TRBJ2-4,once,.,TGTGCCAGCAGCTTTCCCCAGGGGGGGCGAGCCAAAAACATTCAGTACTTC,CASSFPQGGRAKNIQYF
TRBV6-1,17,TRBJ1-2,.,.,TGTGCCAGCAGTGAAAGGGATCGTGGCAGTTCGGGCTATGGCTACACCTTC,CASSERDRGSSGYGYTF
TRBV27,15,TRBJ1-4,.,TRBD1,TGTGCCAGCAGTTTACAAGGGACAGGGTTAGAAAAACTGTTTTTT,CASSLQGTGLEKLFF
TRBV5-1,15,TRBJ1-6,.,TRBD1,TGCGCCAGCAGCTGGGGACAGGGTGGAAATTCACCCCTCCACTTT,CASSWGQGGNSPLHF
TRBV6-5,13,TRBJ1-2,.,.,TGTGCCAGCAGTTACGCGTCGGACTATGGCTACACCTTC,CASSYASDYGYTF
TRBV2,15,TRBJ2-7,.,TRBD2,TGTGCCAGCAGTGTGGCGACTAGCGGTCCCTACGAGCAGTACTTC,CASSVATSGPYEQYF
TRBV14,16,TRBJ2-3,.,TRBD1,TGTGCCAGCAGCCGGACAGGCCACTGGAGCACAGATACGCAGTATTTT,CASSRTGHWSTDTQYF
TRBV6-6,15,TRBJ2-3,.,TRBD2,TGTGCCAGCAGTACGGGACTAGCGGGGAGGGATACGCAGTATTTT,CASSTGLAGRDTQYF
TRBV5-1,15,TRBJ2-5,.,.,TGCGCCAGCAGGGAGTTAAGAGGGGTCCAAGAGACCCAGTACTTC,CASRELRGVQETQYF
TRBV3-1/TRBV3-2,15,TRBJ2-3,.,.,TGTGCCAGCAGCCAAGGACTGGGGAGTGCAGATACGCAGTATTTT,CASSQGLGSADTQYF
TRBV6-1,14,TRBJ1-1,.,TRBD1,TGTGCCAGCAGTGAGACCAGGGGGAGCACTGAAGCTTTCTTT,CASSETRGSTEAFF
TRBV13,16,TRBJ1-1,medium-sized,.,TGTGCCAGCAGCTTAAGGGTTTCGAGACAGAACACTGAAGCTTTCTTT,CASSLRVSRQNTEAFF
TRBV15,15,TRBJ1-4,.,.,TGTGCCACCAGCAGAGATAGGGCTGTGGGTGGAAAACTGTTTTTT,CATSRDRAVGGKLFF
TRBV19,16,TRBJ2-1,.,.,TGTGCCAGTAGTATAGGTCCCCAGGTGTCCTACAATGAGCAGTTCTTC,CASSIGPQVSYNEQFF
TRBV6-6,20,TRBJ2-6,.,TRBD1,TGTGCCAGCAGTCGACTTAGGCCGGGACAGGGAGTCTCTGGGGCCAACGTCTTGACTTTC,CASSRLRPGQGVSGANVLTF
TRBV6-5,16,TRBJ1-5,.,.,TGTGCCAGCAGTTCTACAGGAGGCTACAGCAATCAGCCCCAGCATTTT,CASSSTGGYSNQPQHF
TRBV18,13,TRBJ2-1,.,.,TGTGCCAGCTCACCTGGCAGGGCGGTGGAGCAGTTCTTC,CASSPGRAVEQFF
TRBV7-9,15,TRBJ1-3,.,.,TGTGCCAGCAGCTTATATACCGGCTCTGGAAACACCATATATTTT,CASSLYTGSGNTIYF
TRBV19,14,TRBJ2-2,.,TRBD1,TGTGCCAGTAGTATTGGGACAGGGTCAGAAGAGCTGTTTTTT,CASSIGTGSEELFF
TRBV7-9,14,TRBJ1-2,.,TRBD1,TGTGCCAGCAGCTCCCGGACAGGGGCCTTAGGCTACACCTTC,CASSSRTGALGYTF
TRBV9,13,TRBJ2-2,few,.,TGTGCCAGCAGCGTAGCAGAGACCGGGGAGCTGTTTTTT,CASSVAETGELFF
TRBV29-1,13,TRBJ1-1,.,.,TGCAGCGTCTCCGGTGGGATGAACACTGAAGCTTTCTTT,CSVSGGMNTEAFF
TRBV29-1,13,TRBJ1-4,.,.,TGCAGCCTCAACAGGGTGAAAGATGAAAAACTGTTTTTT,CSLNRVKDEKLFF
TRBV23-1,14,TRBJ2-7,.,.,TGCGCCAGCAGTCTAACGGGAAAAGGCTACGAGCAGTACTTC,CASSLTGKGYEQYF
TRBV21-1,16,TRBJ1-3,.,.,TGTGCCAGCAGCAAAGAAGGGGATAGCTCTGGAAACACCATATATTTT,CASSKEGDSSGNTIYF
TRBV7-2,15,TRBJ2-7,once,TRBD1,TGTGCCAGCAGCTTAGAGACAGGGCCGAACTACGAGCAGTACTTC,CASSLETGPNYEQYF
TRBV19,13,TRBJ2-7,.,.,TGTGCCAGTAGTATCGGACAGAACTACGAGCAGTACTTC,CASSIGQNYEQYF
TRBV6-5,16,TRBJ2-7,.,TRBD2,TGTGCCAGCAGTTACCGGTTGACTAGCGTGACCTACGAGCAGTACTTC,CASSYRLTSVTYEQYF
TRBV12-2,13,TRBJ1-2,.,.,TGTGCAAGTCGCTTCTTCCAGGGGAGCGGCTACACCTTC,CASRFFQGSGYTF
TRBV6-6,17,TRBJ1-3,few,TRBD1,TGTGCCAGCAGTCCTCTGACAGGGACCTACTCTGGAAACACCATATATTTT,CASSPLTGTYSGNTIYF
TRBV9,14,TRBJ1-3,few,.,TGTGCCAGCAGCCCCGACAGTGGTGGAAACACCATATATTTT,CASSPDSGGNTIYF